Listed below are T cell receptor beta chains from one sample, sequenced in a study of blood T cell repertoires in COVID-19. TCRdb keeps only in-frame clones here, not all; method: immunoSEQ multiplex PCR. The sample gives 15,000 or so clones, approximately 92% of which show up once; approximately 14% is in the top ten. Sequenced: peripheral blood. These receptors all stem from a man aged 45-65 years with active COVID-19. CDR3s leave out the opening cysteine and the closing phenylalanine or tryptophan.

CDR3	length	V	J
ASSSTGTGLGEQY	13	TRBV11-3	TRBJ2-7
ASGSSGSSSYNSPLH	15	TRBV27	TRBJ1-6
ASSLGGGASTEAF	13	TRBV11-3	TRBJ1-1
ASRPDSFIAGNQPQH	15	TRBV7-2	TRBJ1-5
ASSYESYEQY	10	TRBV6-2/TRBV6-3	TRBJ2-7
ASSAPTPRGEQF	12	TRBV9	TRBJ2-1
ASSFGGGNEQF	11	TRBV5-1	TRBJ2-1
ASSLALVRERAYEQY	15	TRBV7-2	TRBJ2-7
ASSSPTSGRDTQY	13	TRBV7-2	TRBJ2-3
ASRTLAGDNEQF	12	TRBV5-5	TRBJ2-1
AWSPDRVPGNTIY	13	TRBV30	TRBJ1-3
ASTQGDRGRNSPLH	14	TRBV7-6	TRBJ1-6
ASRVTGTWGEKLF	13	TRBV5-1	TRBJ1-4
ASSEFPAGTGGKQF	14	TRBV6-1	TRBJ2-1
ASSPLYEQY	9	TRBV2	TRBJ2-7
ASSLDRTSTEAF	12	TRBV11-2	TRBJ1-1
ASSQRTENTEAF	12	TRBV7-9	TRBJ1-1
ATSRDLEVNEQY	12	TRBV15	TRBJ2-7
ASSLIAGDQEQF	12	TRBV11-1	TRBJ2-1
ASSSGTRAFQETQY	14	TRBV5-1	TRBJ2-5
ASSPSRSTDTQY	12	TRBV18	TRBJ2-3
ASSLEESTEAF	11	TRBV19	TRBJ1-1
ASSQSWWREFSTGELF	16	TRBV7-2	TRBJ2-2
ATRRGQGTDTQY	12	TRBV28	TRBJ2-3
ATKPPNTEAF	10	TRBV19	TRBJ1-1
ASSFTGVNTEAF	12	TRBV18	TRBJ1-1
ATTGLAGGYEQY	12	TRBV2	TRBJ2-7
ASSQVTGPGNTIY	13	TRBV4-1	TRBJ1-3
ATSDQVGTGGTEAF	14	TRBV24-1	TRBJ1-1
ASKLPRTVGHGYT	13	TRBV28	TRBJ1-2
ASSRDRAAPQH	11	TRBV7-9	TRBJ1-5
ASSLGGNYGYT	11	TRBV11-3	TRBJ1-2
ASSFTSGRVSETQY	14	TRBV5-1	TRBJ2-5
ASSPGTGNTGELF	13	TRBV5-1	TRBJ2-2
ASTDPRGAPVAF	12	TRBV25-1	TRBJ1-1
ASMGGYYTEAF	11	TRBV10-2	TRBJ1-1
ASSSPPGDYGEKLF	14	TRBV9	TRBJ1-4
ASSGQYQETQY	11	TRBV28	TRBJ2-5
ASSQWTTSAQRDEQF	15	TRBV3-1/TRBV3-2	TRBJ2-1
ASRHQGERTIY	11	TRBV28	TRBJ1-3
ASSLRGSSYNEQF	13	TRBV11-3	TRBJ2-1
ASSLVGVRDTQY	12	TRBV11-2	TRBJ2-3